These 19 T cell receptor beta chains originate from one sample sequenced in a study of T cell responses to AZD1222 COVID-19 vaccine. TCRdb's table, derived via immunoSEQ multiplex PCR, lists solely in-frame clones and lacks some. Of about 39,000 clones in the sample, 90% were seen once. Sequences were derived from peripheral blood, sampled 28 days after the second AZD1222 dose. The receptors stem from an adult who received the AZD1222 COVID-19 vaccine.

This clone was picked up a small number of times. V and J are TRBV28 and TRBJ1-2; weak D call: TRBD1 (6 bases). This CDR3 region has 14 residues. Trimming shortened V by 7 bases and J by 0 bases, and 12 bases separated the two germline ends. Germline V CDR1 and CDR2: MDHEN, SYDVKM. The DNA for the CDR3 is TGTGCCAGCACCAAGGGGGGTTCTAACTATGGCTACACCTTC. Amino acids: CASTKGGSNYGYTF.

V and J are TRBV21-1 and TRBJ1-1; the D call TRBD1 from the table was never checked on the DNA. TRBV21-1 is classified as a pseudogene. This CDR3 has 16 amino acids. CDR3 sequence: CASSARGQGRYTEAFF. Written as DNA, the CDR3 is TGTGCCAGCAGCGCACGCGGACAGGGTCGGTACACTGAAGCTTTCTTT.

The chain joins TRBV5-6 to TRBJ2-3; no clear D gene. The V end lost 0 bases, the J end lost 6 bases, and 8 bases lay between the germline ends. Germline loops: CDR1 SGHDT, CDR2 YYEEEE. This CDR3 region has 13 residues. Written as DNA, the CDR3 is TGTGCCAGCAGCTTGGAGGCCTGGGATACGCAGTATTTT. It yields the protein CASSLEAWDTQYF.

This clone was detected only once. The chain couples TRBV7-2 to TRBJ1-1; the D is unclear. The CDR3 covers 12 residues. The V end lost 5 bases, the J end lost 8 bases, and 12 bases lay between the germline ends. Germline values: CDR1 SGHTA, CDR2 FQGNSA. The chain's CDR3 is CASSPSSPEAFF. The CDR3 DNA is TGTGCCAGCAGCCCTTCTTCTCCGGAAGCTTTCTTT.

This clone is medium-sized. This sequence joins TRBV5-8 and TRBJ1-6, with 9 bases fitting TRBD1. The CDR3 consists of 16 residues. Losses at the gene ends were 4 bases for V and 10 bases for J; bases not matched to a gene: 12. Germline lookup yields CDR1 SGHTS and CDR2 YDEGEE. The CDR3, as DNA: TGTGCCAGCAGCAAATACATCACAGGGGGCTCCTCACCCCTCCACTTT. Its protein product is CASSKYITGGSSPLHF.

This clone is a singleton in its sample. The chain employs TRBV7-2 and TRBJ2-1; 9 bases are shared with TRBD2. Germline CDR1 is SGHTA and CDR2 is FQGNSA. The CDR3 runs to 16 residues. V trimming: 0 bases; J trimming: 7 bases; junction bases outside the gene matches: 7. CDR3 nucleotide sequence: TGTGCCAGCAGCTTAGCGGGCGGGGGGGTAGGTAATGAGCAGTTCTTC. Residues: CASSLAGGGVGNEQFF.

The rearrangement joins TRBV30 to TRBJ1-1; no reliable D call. The length of the CDR3 is 13 residues. V lost 5 bases and J 6 bases, leaving 16 bases between the germline ends. Germline CDR1 and CDR2: GTSNPN and SVGIG (reference sequence). CDR3 in DNA: TGTGCCTGGCGAAGGCCAGGCTGGGCTGAAGCTTTCTTT. It yields the protein CAWRRPGWAEAFF.

This chain links TRBV5-6 with TRBJ1-4, with TRBD1 identical over 8 bases. CDR1 is SGHDT and CDR2 is YYEEEE in the germline V gene. This CDR3 has 14 residues. J was trimmed by 5 bases and V by 5 bases; bases with no gene match: 5. The DNA of the CDR3 is TGTGCCAGCAGTCGGACAGGGATAAATGAAAAACTGTTTTTT. Its protein product is CASSRTGINEKLFF.

This rearrangement joins TRBV12-3 or TRBV12-4 to TRBJ1-2; weak D call: TRBD1 (5 bases). The ends were cut back, 5 bases at V and 4 bases at J, with 11 bases in the middle. This CDR3 is 13 amino acids long. The CDR3 reads CASSPGGVYGYTF. In DNA, the CDR3 is TGTGCCAGCAGTCCGGGGGGGGTCTATGGCTACACCTTC.

The genes are TRBV6-5 and TRBJ1-1, with 8 bases fitting TRBD1. In germline, CDR1 is MNHEY, CDR2 SVGAGI. This CDR3 contains 16 residues. The V segment lost 4 bases and the J segment 1 base; nucleotides outside the gene matches: 8. CDR3 sequence reads: CASSSSDRGGNTEAFF. Here the CDR3 DNA reads TGTGCCAGCAGTTCCTCCGACAGGGGAGGGAACACTGAAGCTTTCTTT.

The V gene is TRBV19, the J gene TRBJ1-5, with D tentatively TRBD1 (5 bases). The CDR3 is 15 amino acids. V lost 10 bases, J lost 0 bases, and 16 bases lay in between. Germline CDR1 is LNHDA and CDR2 is SQIVND (reference sequence). The CDR3 DNA sequence: TGTGCCACCTCACTGGACAACTATAGCAATCAGCCCCAGCATTTT. This encodes CATSLDNYSNQPQHF. Variable domain in full (rest from reference TRBV19 and TRBJ1-5): DGGITQSPKYLFRKEGQNVTLSCEQNLNHDAMYWYRQDPGQGLRLIYYSQIVNDFQKGDIAEGYSVSREKKESFPLTVTSAQKNPTAFYLCATSLDNYSNQPQHFGDGTRLSIL.

Only one count was recorded for this clone. J is TRBJ1-6 and V is TRBV7-9; D gene uncertain. Germline V CDR1 and CDR2: SEHNR, FQNEAQ (reference sequence). V dropped 1 base and J dropped 11 bases, with 12 bases sitting between them. The CDR3 spans 14 residues. In DNA, the CDR3 is TGTGCCAGCAGCTTAGACCGGATTCCCCCACCCCTCCACTTT. Translated: CASSLDRIPPPLHF.

The V gene is TRBV6-5, the J gene TRBJ1-2; 7 bases are shared with TRBD1. The length of the CDR3 is 12 residues. The germline V gene has CDR1 MNHEY and CDR2 SVGAGI. With V trimmed by 6 bases and J by 4 bases, 2 bases remained unmatched. The CDR3 loop reads CASRGQSYGYTF. In nucleotides, the CDR3 is TGTGCCAGCAGGGGACAGTCCTATGGCTACACCTTC.

The gene calls are TRBV7-2 and TRBJ1-2; D gene ambiguous. The germline V gene encodes CDR1 SGHTA and CDR2 FQGNSA. The CDR3 extends over 13 amino acids. Trimming shortened V by 6 bases and J by 5 bases, and 13 bases separated the two germline ends. Here the CDR3 DNA reads TGTGCCAGCAGGTTCGCTTTGACTTATGGCTACACCTTC. Its protein is CASRFALTYGYTF.

The chain recombines TRBV11-3 with TRBJ2-3; 8 bases are a match to TRBD2. This CDR3 has 16 amino acids. Germline V gene data show CDR1 as SGHNT and CDR2 as YENEEA. J lost 1 base, V lost 1 base, and 4 bases had no gene match. As DNA, the CDR3 is TGTGCCAGCAGCTTAGTGGGTAGCGGGGGCACAGATACGCAGTATTTT. Residues: CASSLVGSGGTDTQYF.

The rearrangement links TRBV5-8 to TRBJ2-1, with 9 nucleotides matching TRBD1. The germline gives CDR1 SGHTS, CDR2 YDEGEE. The CDR3 runs 17 residues. The ends lost 2 bases at V and 1 base at J; junction bases unmatched: 7. DNA of the CDR3: TGTGCCAGCAGCTTACCAATCGACAGGGGGTCCTACAATGAGCAGTTCTTC. This encodes CASSLPIDRGSYNEQFF.

This clone was observed a handful of times. V usage is TRBV19 and J usage is TRBJ1-5, with a tentative D call TRBD1 (6 bases). Germline CDR1 and CDR2: LNHDA and SQIVND (reference sequence). The CDR3 totals 13 residues. Deletions cut 5 bases from V and 4 bases from J, with 9 bases between. The CDR3 protein is CASSATGNQPQHF. In DNA form, the CDR3 reads TGTGCCAGTAGTGCGACAGGAAATCAGCCCCAGCATTTT. The entire variable domain, with the rest obtained from reference TRBV19 and TRBJ1-5, is as follows: DGGITQSPKYLFRKEGQNVTLSCEQNLNHDAMYWYRQDPGQGLRLIYYSQIVNDFQKGDIAEGYSVSREKKESFPLTVTSAQKNPTAFYLCASSATGNQPQHFGDGTRLSIL.

The chain uses TRBV3-1 (or the pseudogene TRBV3-2) and TRBJ1-1; D remains unclear. The CDR3 has 12 amino acids. Germline values: CDR1 LGHDT, CDR2 YNNKEL (reference sequence). The germline V and J ends were trimmed by 5 bases and 10 bases, with 14 bases remaining between them. The CDR3 here is CASSGDRGGAFF. The CDR3 DNA follows: TGTGCCAGCAGCGGAGATCGGGGAGGAGCTTTCTTT.

The V and J genes are TRBV7-7 and TRBJ2-1, with D possibly matching TRBD1 (5 bases). Germline V CDR1 and CDR2: SSHAT, FNYEAQ (reference sequence). V shed 5 bases and J shed 3 bases, with 14 bases lying between them. The CDR3 runs 15 residues. The CDR3 reads CASSPGFGLYNEQFF. CDR3 DNA: TGTGCCAGCAGCCCAGGGTTCGGGCTCTACAATGAGCAGTTCTTC.